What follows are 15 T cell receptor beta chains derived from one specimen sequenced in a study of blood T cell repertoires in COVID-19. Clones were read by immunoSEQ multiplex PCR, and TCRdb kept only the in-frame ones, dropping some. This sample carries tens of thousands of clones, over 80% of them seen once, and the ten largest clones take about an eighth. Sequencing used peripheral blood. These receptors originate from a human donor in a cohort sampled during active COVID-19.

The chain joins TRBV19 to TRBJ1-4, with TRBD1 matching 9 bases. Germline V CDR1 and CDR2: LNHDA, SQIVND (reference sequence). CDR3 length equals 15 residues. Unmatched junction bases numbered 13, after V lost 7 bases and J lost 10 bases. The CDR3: CASNPAGQGEGKLFF. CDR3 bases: TGTGCCAGTAACCCCGCGGGACAGGGAGAAGGAAAACTGTTTTTT.

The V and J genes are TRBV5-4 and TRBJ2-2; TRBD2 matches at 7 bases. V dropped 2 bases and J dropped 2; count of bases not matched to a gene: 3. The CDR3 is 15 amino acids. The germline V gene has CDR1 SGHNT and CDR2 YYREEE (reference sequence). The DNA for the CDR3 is TGTGCCAGCAGCTTTGCGGGAGCCAACACCGGGGAGCTGTTTTTT. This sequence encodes CASSFAGANTGELFF.

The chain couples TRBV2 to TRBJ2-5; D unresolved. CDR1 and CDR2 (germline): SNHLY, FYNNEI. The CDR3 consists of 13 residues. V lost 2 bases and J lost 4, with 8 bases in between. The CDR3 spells CASSEYPGETQYF. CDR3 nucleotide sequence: TGTGCCAGCAGTGAATACCCGGGAGAGACCCAGTACTTC.

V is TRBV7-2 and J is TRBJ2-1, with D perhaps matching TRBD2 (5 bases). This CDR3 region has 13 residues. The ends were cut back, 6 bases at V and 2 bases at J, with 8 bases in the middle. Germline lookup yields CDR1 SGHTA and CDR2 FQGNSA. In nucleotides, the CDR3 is TGTGCCAGCAGGGACTCGACCTACAATGAGCAGTTCTTC. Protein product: CASRDSTYNEQFF.

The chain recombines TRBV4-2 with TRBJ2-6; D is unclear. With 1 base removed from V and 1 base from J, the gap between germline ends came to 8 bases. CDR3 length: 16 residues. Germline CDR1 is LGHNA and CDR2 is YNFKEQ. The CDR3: CASSQVLRSGANVLTF. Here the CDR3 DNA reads TGTGCCAGCAGCCAAGTTCTCCGGTCTGGGGCCAACGTCCTGACTTTC.

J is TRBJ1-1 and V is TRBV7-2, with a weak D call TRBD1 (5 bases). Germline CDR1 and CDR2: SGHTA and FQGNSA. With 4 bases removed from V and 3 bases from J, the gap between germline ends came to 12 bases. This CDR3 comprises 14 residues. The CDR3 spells CASSSEPGYTEAFF. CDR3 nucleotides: TGTGCCAGCAGCTCGGAACCAGGGTACACTGAAGCTTTCTTT.

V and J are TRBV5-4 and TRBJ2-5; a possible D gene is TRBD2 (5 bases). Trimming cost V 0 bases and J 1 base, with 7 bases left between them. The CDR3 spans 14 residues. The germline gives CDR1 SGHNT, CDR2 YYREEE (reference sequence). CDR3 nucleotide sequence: TGTGCCAGCAGCTTGGTCGGGGTCCAAGAGACCCAGTACTTC. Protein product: CASSLVGVQETQYF.

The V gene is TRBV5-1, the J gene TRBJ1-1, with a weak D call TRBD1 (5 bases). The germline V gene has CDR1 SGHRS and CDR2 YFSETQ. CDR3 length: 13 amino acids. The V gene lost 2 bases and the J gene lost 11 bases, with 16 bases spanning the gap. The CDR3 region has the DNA TGCGCCAGCAGCTTAAGTGCCCAGGGTGAGGCTTTCTTT. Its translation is CASSLSAQGEAFF.

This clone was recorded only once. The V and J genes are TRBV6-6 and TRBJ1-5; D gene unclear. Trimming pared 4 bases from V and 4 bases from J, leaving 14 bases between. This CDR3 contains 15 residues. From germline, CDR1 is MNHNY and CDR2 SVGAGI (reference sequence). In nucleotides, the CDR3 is TGTGCCAGCAGTTCGCCTGCTTCTGAGAATCAGCCCCAGCATTTT. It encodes CASSSPASENQPQHF.

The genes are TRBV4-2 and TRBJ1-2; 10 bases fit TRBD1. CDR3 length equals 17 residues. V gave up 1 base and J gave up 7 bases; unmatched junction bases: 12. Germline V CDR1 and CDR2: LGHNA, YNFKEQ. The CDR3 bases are TGTGCCAGCAGCCAAGGTCCCCCGGACAGGGGGATTGGTGGCTACACCTTC. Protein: CASSQGPPDRGIGGYTF.

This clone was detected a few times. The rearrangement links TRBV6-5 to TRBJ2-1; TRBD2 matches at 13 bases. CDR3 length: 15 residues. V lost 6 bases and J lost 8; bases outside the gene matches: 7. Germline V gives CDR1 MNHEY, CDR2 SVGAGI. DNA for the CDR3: TGTGCCAGCAGACAACTAGCGGGGGGGTTGGATGAGCAGTTCTTC. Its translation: CASRQLAGGLDEQFF.

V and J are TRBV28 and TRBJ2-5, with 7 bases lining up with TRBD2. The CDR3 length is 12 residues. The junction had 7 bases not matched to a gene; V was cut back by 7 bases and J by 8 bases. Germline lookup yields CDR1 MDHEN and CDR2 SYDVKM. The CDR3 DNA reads TGTGCCAGCAAACCCGCGGGGGACACCCAGTACTTC. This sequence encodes CASKPAGDTQYF.

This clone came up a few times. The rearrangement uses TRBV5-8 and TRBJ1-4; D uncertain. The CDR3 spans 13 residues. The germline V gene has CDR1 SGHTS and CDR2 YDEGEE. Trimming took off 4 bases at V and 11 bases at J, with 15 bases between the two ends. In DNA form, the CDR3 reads TGTGCCAGCAGCGGGGAGTTAGTTGACAAACTGTTTTTT. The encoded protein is CASSGELVDKLFF.

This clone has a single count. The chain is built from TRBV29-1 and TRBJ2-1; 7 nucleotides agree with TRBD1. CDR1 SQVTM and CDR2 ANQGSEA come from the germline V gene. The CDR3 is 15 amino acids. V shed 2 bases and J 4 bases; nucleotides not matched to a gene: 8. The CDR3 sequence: CSVELPGQFYNEQFF. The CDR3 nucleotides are TGCAGCGTTGAACTCCCGGGACAGTTTTACAATGAGCAGTTCTTC.

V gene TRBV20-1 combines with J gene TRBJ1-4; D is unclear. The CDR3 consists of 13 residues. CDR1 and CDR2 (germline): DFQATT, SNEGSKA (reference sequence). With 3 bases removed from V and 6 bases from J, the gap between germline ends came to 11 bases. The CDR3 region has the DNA TGCAGTGCTAGTGGCGGGAGGTATGAAAAACTGTTTTTT. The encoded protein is CSASGGRYEKLFF.